Described below is a single TCR beta chain sequence and its context. Its matching antigen is unknown. TCRdb reanalysed the 5' RACE reads using MiXCR and keeps one entry per CDR3 protein. Altogether 450,000 to 650,000 distinct CDR3 sequences are present, around a fifth being singletons, with the ten largest covering roughly a sixth. V gave up 7 bases and J gave up 0 bases, with 7 bases separating them. This CDR3 is built from 14 residues. This record belongs to a study of T cells after yellow fever vaccination. Notes on the study in general: Weaker overall, the secondary response nonetheless peaked faster (day 5 versus 15).

The sequence came from a man between 18 and 35 years old who received the YFV17D yellow fever vaccine. The chain couples TRBV12-3 or TRBV12-4 to TRBJ2-6; D not certain. The material sequenced was PBMCs, taken roughly 20 days after the first yellow fever vaccination. This chain's CDR3 is CASKSLSGANVLTF. The CDR3 DNA is TGTGCCAGCAAGTCCCTCTCTGGGGCCAACGTCCTGACTTTC.